Below, 31 T cell receptor beta chains from the same sample are listed, as sequenced in a study of vaccination effects on CD4 cells after COVID-19. Their antigens are not known. Cells that had been cultured for nine to eleven days were the source of isolated CD4+ T cells. Two-dose BNT162b2 or mRNA-1273 vaccination was given to participants. TCRdb keeps only in-frame clones here, not all; method: immunoSEQ multiplex PCR. The sample gives nearly 45,000 clones, 65% to 80% of which show up once; under 10% is in the top ten. The sequencing here drew on CD4+ T cells from PBMCs cultured without peptide, taken after COVID-19 vaccination. The receptor source for this set is a human donor who received a COVID-19 vaccine.

V usage is TRBV11-2 and J usage is TRBJ1-2; D perhaps matches TRBD1 (5 bases). The CDR3 covers 13 residues. V lost 3 bases and J 7 bases, leaving 12 bases between the germline ends. CDR1 is SGHAT and CDR2 is FQNNGV in the germline V gene. The CDR3: CASSLEGRGGYTF. The CDR3 DNA is TGTGCCAGCAGCTTGGAGGGGCGCGGTGGCTACACCTTC. Together with reference TRBV11-2 and TRBJ1-2, the CDR3 gives the full variable domain: EAGVAQSPRYKIIEKRQSVAFWCNPISGHATLYWYQQILGQGPKLLIQFQNNGVVDDSQLPKDRFSAERLKGVDSTLKIQPAKLEDSAVYLCASSLEGRGGYTFGSGTRLTVV.

The V call is TRBV6-5, the J call TRBJ1-5; the D is unclear. The CDR3 contains 13 residues. Deletions cut 0 bases from V and 1 base from J, with 1 base between. The germline gives CDR1 MNHEY, CDR2 SVGAGI. The DNA of the CDR3 is TGTGCCAGCAGTTACTCGAGCAATCAGCCCCAGCATTTT. It translates to CASSYSSNQPQHF.

The chain employs TRBV3-1 (or the pseudogene TRBV3-2) and TRBJ1-2; D gene ambiguous. V was trimmed by 5 bases and J by 7 bases, leaving 11 bases between them. The CDR3 loop spans 12 amino acids. From germline, CDR1 is LGHDT and CDR2 YNNKEL (reference sequence). Written as DNA, the CDR3 is TGTGCCAGCAGCGAGGTGCAATCTGGCTACACCTTC. Protein sequence: CASSEVQSGYTF.

The chain combines TRBV6-5 with TRBJ2-1; 9 nucleotides match TRBD2. Trimming cost V 0 bases and J 10 bases; bases outside gene matches: 10. This CDR3 contains 16 residues. Germline CDR1 and CDR2: MNHEY and SVGAGI. The CDR3 loop is CASSYSPAGGPPEQFF. CDR3 coding DNA: TGTGCCAGCAGTTACTCCCCTGCGGGGGGGCCCCCGGAGCAGTTCTTC.

The chain recombines TRBV19 with TRBJ1-5, with a tentative D call TRBD1 (6 bases). Trimming shortened V by 7 bases and J by 16 bases, and 23 bases separated the two germline ends. The CDR3 contains 13 residues. CDR1 and CDR2 (germline): LNHDA, SQIVND (reference sequence). DNA for the CDR3: TGTGCCAGTAAGGGGGTTGGTAGAGGGCAGGGACATTTT. This translates into CASKGVGRGQGHF.

The chain carries TRBV6-5 and TRBJ1-2; tentatively, D is TRBD1 (5 bases). The germline CDR1 and CDR2 sequences are MNHEY and SVGAGI. The CDR3 extends over 12 amino acids. CDR3 coding DNA: TGTGCTTCGGGGGAACGGAGCTATGGCTACACCTTC. It translates to CASGERSYGYTF.

This clone appeared a single time. The chain carries TRBV6-5 and TRBJ2-7; a weak D match, TRBD2 (5 bases). Trimming pared 6 bases from V and 4 bases from J, leaving 16 bases between. CDR1 and CDR2 (germline): MNHEY, SVGAGI. The CDR3 sequence is 14 residues long. The CDR3 nucleotides read TGTGCCAGCAGCCGCCACCGGGGAACGTACGAGCAGTACTTC. Protein: CASSRHRGTYEQYF.

A word on this clone: Sequence at one end of the junction differs from germline and may be a read error. This rearrangement joins TRBV5-1 to TRBJ2-7; a possible D gene is TRBD2 (6 bases). The CDR3 runs to 15 residues. Germline V gene lookup returns CDR1 SGHRS and CDR2 YFSETQ. CDR3 DNA: TGCGCCAGCAGCTTCATGCTATCGGGGGTCTACAAGCAGTACTTC. It is translated as CASSFMLSGVYKQYF.

The chain combines TRBV7-2 with TRBJ1-3, with D perhaps matching TRBD1 (5 bases). Germline V CDR1 and CDR2: SGHTA, FQGNSA. The V and J ends lost 5 bases and 3 bases respectively, with 17 bases between them. The CDR3 consists of 16 residues. The CDR3 reads CASSPAVRGGGNTIYF. The DNA of the CDR3 is TGTGCCAGCAGCCCGGCTGTTAGGGGCGGTGGAAACACCATATATTTT.

The chain is built from TRBV2 and TRBJ1-3; maybe TRBD1 (5 bases). V gave up 7 bases and J gave up 0 bases, with 13 bases separating them. The germline gives CDR1 SNHLY, CDR2 FYNNEI. The CDR3 extends over 15 amino acids. CDR3 in DNA: TGTGCCAGCACTACAGGAGGGGCCTCTGGAAACACCATATATTTT. It codes for CASTTGGASGNTIYF.

This rearrangement joins TRBV4-1 to TRBJ2-5; perhaps D is TRBD1 or TRBD2 (6 bases each). Germline values: CDR1 MGHRA, CDR2 YSYEKL. The CDR3 consists of 16 residues. The V end lost 0 bases, the J end lost 4 bases, and 15 bases lay between the germline ends. As DNA, the CDR3 is TGCGCCAGCAGCCAAGAAGGCAGGGGAGGAAGAGAGACCCAGTACTTC. It specifies CASSQEGRGGRETQYF.

The genes are TRBV7-2 and TRBJ2-7, with a weak D call TRBD1 (6 bases). The CDR3 sequence is 14 residues long. The germline CDR1 and CDR2 sequences are SGHTA and FQGNSA. Trimming removed 5 bases at V and 3 bases at J, with 14 bases between. CDR3 residues: CASSVHRDIYEQYF. CDR3 sequence (DNA): TGTGCCAGCAGCGTACACCGGGACATCTACGAGCAGTACTTC.

The chain uses TRBV6-5 and TRBJ2-7, with TRBD2 as a possible D gene (5 bases). The germline V gene has CDR1 MNHEY and CDR2 SVGAGI. The V gene lost 7 bases and the J gene lost 3 bases, with 16 bases spanning the gap. This CDR3 comprises 14 residues. The CDR3 region is CASTRPGLGYEQYF. CDR3 in DNA: TGTGCCAGCACCAGGCCGGGGTTGGGCTACGAGCAGTACTTC.

This chain joins TRBV7-9 and TRBJ1-1, with a tentative D call TRBD1 (5 bases). This CDR3 contains 14 residues. V lost 5 bases and J 4 bases, leaving 14 bases between the germline ends. Germline V gives CDR1 SEHNR, CDR2 FQNEAQ (reference sequence). CDR3 coding DNA: TGTGCCAGCAGCGCCAGGGAGGGGAGCACTGAAGCTTTCTTT. Translation gives CASSAREGSTEAFF.

The gene calls are TRBV19 and TRBJ1-2; no clear D gene. Germline lookup yields CDR1 LNHDA and CDR2 SQIVND (reference sequence). V lost 10 bases, J lost 3 bases, and 6 bases lay in between. The length of the CDR3 is 10 residues. CDR3 nucleotide sequence: TGTGCCACCCGACACTATGGCTACACCTTC. Translating gives CATRHYGYTF. Supplemented by reference TRBV19 and TRBJ1-2, the full variable domain reads DGGITQSPKYLFRKEGQNVTLSCEQNLNHDAMYWYRQDPGQGLRLIYYSQIVNDFQKGDIAEGYSVSREKKESFPLTVTSAQKNPTAFYLCATRHYGYTFGSGTRLTVV.

The V and J genes are TRBV18 and TRBJ1-1; D is uncertain. Germline assignment: CDR1 KGHSH and CDR2 LQKENI. The germline V and J ends were trimmed by 2 bases and 3 bases, with 13 bases remaining between them. This CDR3 has 15 residues. The CDR3 DNA reads TGTGCCAGCTCACCATTGAGTTCGGTGGACACTGAAGCTTTCTTT. Translation: CASSPLSSVDTEAFF.

Judged by abundance, this clone is medium-sized. The gene calls are TRBV11-3 and TRBJ2-2, with 8 bases fitting TRBD2. Germline assignment: CDR1 SGHNT and CDR2 YENEEA. The ends lost 0 bases at V and 4 bases at J; junction bases unmatched: 10. There are 18 residues in the CDR3. Written as DNA, the CDR3 is TGTGCCAGCAGCTTAGATCAGAGCGGGAGCGGCGTCACCGGGGAGCTGTTTTTT. As protein: CASSLDQSGSGVTGELFF. Full variable domain (missing parts from reference TRBV11-3 and TRBJ2-2): EAGVVQSPRYKIIEKKQPVAFWCNPISGHNTLYWYLQNLGQGPELLIRYENEEAVDDSQLPKDRFSAERLKGVDSTLKIQPAELGDSAVYLCASSLDQSGSGVTGELFFGEGSRLTVL.

The chain joins TRBV19 to TRBJ2-7; 12 bases map to TRBD2. Germline V gene data show CDR1 as LNHDA and CDR2 as SQIVND (reference sequence). The length of the CDR3 is 15 residues. V was clipped by 4 bases and J by 2 bases; unmatched bases: 3. The CDR3 loop is CASSTASGGAYEQYF. The CDR3 DNA sequence: TGTGCCAGTAGTACGGCTAGCGGGGGGGCCTACGAGCAGTACTTC.

The chain links TRBV10-3 to TRBJ2-1; 7 bases map to TRBD2. Germline trimming cut 7 bases from V and 3 bases from J; bases unmatched to any gene: 9. From germline, CDR1 is ENHRY and CDR2 SYGVKD. The CDR3 is 15 residues long. For the CDR3, the DNA is TGTGCCATCAACACAAGGGACTACGGCTACAATGAGCAGTTCTTC. Translation: CAINTRDYGYNEQFF.

This clone was seen a handful of times. This CDR3 reads CASSEEGTNEKLFF. In nucleotides, the CDR3 is TGCGCCAGCAGTGAGGAGGGGACTAATGAAAAACTGTTTTTT. This chain joins TRBV10-1 and TRBJ1-4; weak D call: TRBD1 (5 bases). Between the trimmed V and J ends, which lost 2 bases and 2 bases, there was a span of 6 bases. CDR1 WNHNN and CDR2 SYGVQD come from the germline V gene (reference sequence). This CDR3 is built from 14 residues.

This clone was counted once. The rearrangement joins TRBV5-4 to TRBJ1-2; D perhaps matches TRBD1 (6 bases). CDR1 is SGHNT and CDR2 is YYREEE in the germline V gene (reference sequence). The CDR3 length is 13 residues. Trimming shortened V by 0 bases and J by 8 bases, and 11 bases separated the two germline ends. CDR3 DNA sequence: TGTGCCAGCAGCTTGGAACAGGGTGGCGGCTACACCTTC. Its protein product is CASSLEQGGGYTF.

This clone was seen a handful of times. The V call is TRBV7-2, the J call TRBJ2-5; tentatively, D is TRBD2 (5 bases). The ends were cut back, 1 base at V and 5 bases at J, with 8 bases in the middle. Germline-derived CDR1 and CDR2 are SGHTA and FQGNSA. This CDR3 comprises 13 residues. The CDR3 bases are TGTGCCAGCAGCTTAGGAGAGCGGGAGACCCAGTACTTC. Its protein is CASSLGERETQYF.

There are a few counts of this clone. The rearrangement uses TRBV19 and TRBJ2-2; 7 nucleotides align to TRBD1. Losses at the gene ends were 7 bases for V and 2 bases for J; bases not matched to a gene: 7. The CDR3 extends over 15 amino acids. Germline V gene sequence: CDR1 LNHDA, CDR2 SQIVND (reference sequence). The chain's CDR3 is CASNDRVSNTGELFF. Here the CDR3 DNA reads TGTGCCAGTAACGACAGGGTATCAAACACCGGGGAGCTGTTTTTT. Full variable domain (missing parts from reference TRBV19 and TRBJ2-2): DGGITQSPKYLFRKEGQNVTLSCEQNLNHDAMYWYRQDPGQGLRLIYYSQIVNDFQKGDIAEGYSVSREKKESFPLTVTSAQKNPTAFYLCASNDRVSNTGELFFGEGSRLTVL.

The rearrangement links TRBV6-5 to TRBJ2-5, with D maybe TRBD1 (7 bases). V gave up 5 bases and J gave up 0 bases, with 13 bases separating them. The germline gives CDR1 MNHEY, CDR2 SVGAGI. This CDR3 is 15 amino acids long. CDR3: CASSPTGTYQETQYF. The CDR3 coding sequence is TGTGCCAGCAGTCCGACAGGGACTTACCAAGAGACCCAGTACTTC.

The rearrangement joins TRBV7-2 to TRBJ1-5; no clear D gene. CDR1 SGHTA and CDR2 FQGNSA come from the germline V gene. This CDR3 region has 14 residues. V was pared by 3 bases and J by 0 bases, with 6 bases between. CDR3 in amino acids: CASSFIHSNQPQHF. CDR3 bases: TGTGCCAGCAGCTTTATACATAGCAATCAGCCCCAGCATTTT.

This sequence joins TRBV6-6 and TRBJ2-3; possible D gene TRBD2, 5 bases. CDR3 length: 16 residues. Trimming took off 5 bases at V and 3 bases at J, with 18 bases between the two ends. CDR1 is MNHNY and CDR2 is SVGAGI in the germline V gene (reference sequence). In DNA, the CDR3 is TGTGCCAGCAGTCCCGCCGTGTGGGAGAAGACAGATACGCAGTATTTT. Translation gives CASSPAVWEKTDTQYF.

The chain joins TRBV4-2 to TRBJ2-5; possibly TRBD1 for D (6 bases). Germline CDR1 and CDR2: LGHNA and YNFKEQ. Trimming shortened V by 1 base and J by 1 base, and 13 bases separated the two germline ends. CDR3 length equals 16 residues. The CDR3 nucleotides are TGTGCCAGCAGCCAAGGACCAGGGGAATCCCAAGAGACCCAGTACTTC. Translating gives CASSQGPGESQETQYF.

The chain carries TRBV5-4 and TRBJ1-1; possibly TRBD1 for D (5 bases). The CDR3 runs 16 residues. Germline values: CDR1 SGHNT, CDR2 YYREEE (reference sequence). V was pared by 0 bases and J by 5 bases, with 17 bases between. The CDR3 is CASSLGGAQRGTEAFF. The CDR3 nucleotides read TGTGCCAGCAGCTTGGGAGGGGCCCAGAGGGGAACTGAAGCTTTCTTT.

The chain is built from TRBV16 and TRBJ2-6; D gene uncertain. Germline CDR1 KGHSY, CDR2 FQNENV. The CDR3 has 15 residues. Trimming took 4 bases from V and 1 from J, leaving 8 bases between them. CDR3 residues: CASSPDPSGANVLTF. The CDR3, as DNA: TGTGCCAGCAGCCCGGACCCTTCTGGGGCCAACGTCCTGACTTTC.

The genes are TRBV7-9 and TRBJ1-1; D unclear. V was pared by 3 bases and J by 3 bases, with 8 bases between. This CDR3 has 13 amino acids. CDR1 SEHNR and CDR2 FQNEAQ come from the germline V gene (reference sequence). The CDR3 DNA reads as TGTGCCAGCAGCTTTTTCGCGGACACTGAAGCTTTCTTT. This sequence encodes CASSFFADTEAFF.

This chain joins TRBV14 and TRBJ2-3; weak D call: TRBD1 (6 bases). The CDR3 is 16 residues long. CDR1 and CDR2 from the germline V gene are SGHDN and FVKESK. Trimming left V 0 bases short and J 2 bases short, with 12 bases between. CDR3 DNA: TGTGCCAGCAGCCAAGATGGGGGCGTTTACACAGATACGCAGTATTTT. It specifies CASSQDGGVYTDTQYF.